The 17 T cell receptor beta chains given below trace back to one sample, sequenced in a study of CD8 T cells in Susac syndrome. Reverse transcription of roughly 0.5 to 1 ug RNA was performed with random hexamers. TCRdb fed the immunoSEQ multiplex PCR reads into MiXCR, producing one record per CDR3 protein. The table includes around 270,000 distinct CDR3 sequences, roughly 85% detected once. The sequenced sample was CD8+ T cells from PBMCs. Every receptor here comes from a human donor with multiple sclerosis.

The genes are TRBV27 and TRBJ1-5; D remains unclear. Between the trimmed V and J ends, which lost 7 bases and 0 bases, there was a span of 13 bases. The CDR3 spans 15 residues. From germline, CDR1 is MNHEY and CDR2 SMNVEV (reference sequence). The CDR3 here is CASTISVNSNQPQHF. CDR3 nucleotide sequence: TGTGCCAGCACCATTTCCGTTAATAGCAATCAGCCCCAGCATTTT.

V gene TRBV9 combines with J gene TRBJ2-7, with D tentatively TRBD1 or TRBD2 (6 bases each). There are 16 residues in the CDR3. The V and J ends lost 2 bases and 6 bases respectively, with 21 bases between them. The germline V gene encodes CDR1 SGDLS and CDR2 YYNGEE. CDR3 residues: CASSVGAGTAFGEQYF. The CDR3 DNA follows: TGTGCCAGCAGCGTGGGGGCCGGGACTGCCTTTGGCGAGCAGTACTTC.

The chain uses TRBV6-5 and TRBJ2-7; 8 nucleotides agree with TRBD1. This CDR3 has 13 residues. Per the germline V gene, CDR1 is MNHEY and CDR2 is SVGAGI. With V trimmed by 4 bases and J by 3 bases, 2 bases remained unmatched. CDR3 loop: CASSWTGLYEQYF. The CDR3 DNA follows: TGTGCCAGCAGTTGGACAGGGCTCTACGAGCAGTACTTC.

The chain uses TRBV24-1 and TRBJ2-5; D tentatively fits TRBD1 or TRBD2 (5 bases each). The V end was cut by 5 bases, the J end by 9 bases, with 12 bases between. The CDR3 runs 12 residues. From germline, CDR1 is KGHDR and CDR2 SFDVKD. CDR3 sequence reads: CATSGGKEAQYF. The CDR3 coding sequence is TGTGCCACCAGTGGGGGGAAGGAGGCCCAGTACTTC.

The V and J genes are TRBV28 and TRBJ1-1, with D uncertain. Germline V gives CDR1 MDHEN, CDR2 SYDVKM. Between the trimmed V and J ends, which lost 6 bases and 6 bases, there was a span of 14 bases. The CDR3 runs to 13 residues. This CDR3 reads CASSLNRRAEAFF. The CDR3 DNA follows: TGTGCCAGCAGCCTCAACCGGCGGGCTGAAGCTTTCTTT.

The rearrangement joins TRBV2 to TRBJ2-1, with unresolved D. This CDR3 comprises 11 residues. From germline, CDR1 is SNHLY and CDR2 FYNNEI. Trimming left V 9 bases short and J 8 bases short, with 11 bases between. Here the CDR3 reads CASTIGDEQFF. Here the CDR3 DNA reads TGTGCCAGTACCATAGGCGATGAGCAGTTCTTC.

This sequence joins TRBV19 and TRBJ2-1, with D perhaps given as TRBD1 or TRBD2 (5 bases each). Trimming removed 4 bases at V and 8 bases at J, with 15 bases between. CDR3 length equals 14 residues. Germline lookup yields CDR1 LNHDA and CDR2 SQIVND (reference sequence). CDR3 sequence (DNA): TGTGCCAGTAGTACCCGGGACGGAGGAGATGAGCAGTTCTTC. Translated: CASSTRDGGDEQFF. Using reference TRBV19 and TRBJ2-1 for the parts outside the CDR3, the full variable domain is DGGITQSPKYLFRKEGQNVTLSCEQNLNHDAMYWYRQDPGQGLRLIYYSQIVNDFQKGDIAEGYSVSREKKESFPLTVTSAQKNPTAFYLCASSTRDGGDEQFFGPGTRLTVL.

The chain carries TRBV4-3 and TRBJ2-7, with D unclear. Germline values: CDR1 LGHNA, CDR2 YSLEER. The CDR3 is made up of 15 amino acids. V lost 0 bases to trimming and J lost 4 bases, with 13 bases between them. This CDR3 reads CASSQDPQIQYEQYF. The CDR3 DNA is TGCGCCAGCAGCCAAGATCCCCAAATCCAGTACGAGCAGTACTTC.

The gene calls are TRBV6-1 and TRBJ2-1, with TRBD2 matching 8 bases. The CDR3 consists of 13 residues. V lost 8 bases to trimming and J lost 10 bases; unmatched junction nucleotides: 10. Looked up from germline, CDR1 is MNHNS and CDR2 is SASEGT. The CDR3 loop is CASGAGGSFEQFF. CDR3 coding DNA: TGTGCCAGCGGTGCGGGAGGTTCCTTCGAGCAGTTCTTC.

The chain joins TRBV7-6 to TRBJ1-2; TRBD1 is a possible D gene (5 bases). The CDR3 sequence is 15 residues long. Germline V gene data show CDR1 as SGHVS and CDR2 as FNYEAQ. Trimming left V 5 bases short and J 3 bases short, with 16 bases between. CDR3 sequence reads: CASSPGWTRHYGYTF. CDR3 DNA: TGTGCCAGCAGCCCTGGATGGACACGCCACTATGGCTACACCTTC.

The chain carries TRBV28 and TRBJ1-3; a weak D match, TRBD1 (6 bases). This CDR3 region has 14 residues. V was clipped by 8 bases and J by 0 bases, with 11 bases between them. CDR1 and CDR2 (germline): MDHEN, SYDVKM. CDR3 bases: TGTGCCAGCGAAAAGACAGGCTCTGGAAACACCATATATTTT. Its protein is CASEKTGSGNTIYF.

Only a few counts were recorded for this clonotype. V usage is TRBV7-6 and J usage is TRBJ1-1; D gene ambiguous. The CDR3 consists of 14 residues. V was cut by 2 bases and J by 1 base, with 8 bases left in between. Germline V lookup: CDR1 SGHVS, CDR2 FNYEAQ. The CDR3 DNA follows: TGTGCCAGCAGCTTAAGGGCAAGGAACACTGAAGCTTTCTTT. Amino acid sequence: CASSLRARNTEAFF.

The chain is built from TRBV27 and TRBJ2-7, with 15 bases lining up with TRBD2. Germline CDR1 is MNHEY and CDR2 is SMNVEV (reference sequence). This CDR3 spans 15 amino acids. V shed 6 bases, J shed 5 bases, and the junction held 5 bases outside the gene matches. Here the CDR3 reads CASSSGTSGRNEQYF. CDR3 nucleotides: TGTGCCAGCAGCAGCGGGACTAGCGGGAGGAACGAGCAGTACTTC.

The V and J genes are TRBV7-9 and TRBJ2-6, with D uncertain. The V and J ends lost 2 bases and 4 bases respectively, with 6 bases between them. CDR1 and CDR2 (germline): SEHNR, FQNEAQ (reference sequence). The CDR3 runs to 14 residues. DNA of the CDR3: TGTGCCAGCAGCTTAAATGAGGGGGCCAACGTCCTGACTTTC. This gives the protein CASSLNEGANVLTF.

The rearrangement links TRBV20-1 to TRBJ2-1; 9 positions agree with TRBD2. Trimming at V came to 3 bases and at J to 4 bases, leaving 1 base not matched to a gene. Looked up from germline, CDR1 is DFQATT and CDR2 is SNEGSKA (reference sequence). CDR3 length: 13 amino acids. CDR3 bases: TGCAGTGCTAGGACTAGCGGATACAATGAGCAGTTCTTC. As protein: CSARTSGYNEQFF.

This clonotype appeared a single time. The V gene is TRBV7-9, the J gene TRBJ2-3; 13 bases match TRBD2. The length of the CDR3 is 18 residues. Losses at the gene ends were 4 bases for V and 4 bases for J; bases not matched to a gene: 11. The germline gives CDR1 SEHNR, CDR2 FQNEAQ (reference sequence). DNA of the CDR3: TGTGCCAGCAGCTCCGAGCGAGGGACTAGCGGGGAGCCAGATACGCAGTATTTT. Its translation is CASSSERGTSGEPDTQYF.

The rearrangement joins TRBV9 to TRBJ1-4, with D tentatively TRBD1 (5 bases). The CDR3 has 14 residues. The V end lost 2 bases, the J end lost 4 bases, and 9 bases lay between the germline ends. Germline assignment: CDR1 SGDLS and CDR2 YYNGEE. The CDR3 DNA sequence: TGTGCCAGCAGCGTCGAAGGGGTTAATGAAAAACTGTTTTTT. It is translated as CASSVEGVNEKLFF.